The present T cell receptor (beta chain) was sequenced within a study of T-cell reconstitution after alpha-beta-depleted transplantation in children. Overall study results and limits: Among T cells one year after transplant, newly produced cells accounted for most counts and diversity.

A library of TCRbeta sequences, prepared with unique molecular identifiers, was generated. From the PCR reads, TCRdb called clonotypes with MiXCR, one entry per CDR3 protein. The profile shows around 670,000 distinct CDR3 sequences, around 13% of them singletons. With regard to this clonotype: The antigen remains unidentified.

The TCR comes from a girl aged 2 to 10 with congenital amegakaryocytic thrombocytopenia, due to receive a stem cell transplant. The sample here was PBMCs, taken before TCRalphabeta/CD19-depleted stem cell transplant.

The CDR3 spells CASSSVGTAYEQYF. The DNA of the CDR3 is TGTGCCAGCAGCTCTGTGGGGACAGCCTACGAGCAGTACTTC. J is TRBJ2-7 and V is TRBV7-9; 7 nucleotides align to TRBD1. There are 14 residues in the CDR3. Germline values: CDR1 SEHNR, CDR2 FQNEAQ (reference sequence). J gave up 2 bases and V 4 bases, and 5 bases lay outside the gene matches.